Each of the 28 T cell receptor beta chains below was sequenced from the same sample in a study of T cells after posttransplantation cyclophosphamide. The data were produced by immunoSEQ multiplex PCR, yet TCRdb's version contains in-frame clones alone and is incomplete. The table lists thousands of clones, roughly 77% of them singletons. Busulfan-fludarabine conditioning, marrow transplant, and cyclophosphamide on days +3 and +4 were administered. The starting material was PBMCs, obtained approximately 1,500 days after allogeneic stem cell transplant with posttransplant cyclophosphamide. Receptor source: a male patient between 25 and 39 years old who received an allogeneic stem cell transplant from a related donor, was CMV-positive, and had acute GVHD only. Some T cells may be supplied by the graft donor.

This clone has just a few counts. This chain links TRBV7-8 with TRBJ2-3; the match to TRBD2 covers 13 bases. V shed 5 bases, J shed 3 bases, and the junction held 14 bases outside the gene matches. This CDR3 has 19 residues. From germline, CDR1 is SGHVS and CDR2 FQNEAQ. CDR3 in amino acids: CASSRGLAGNPSFTDTQYF. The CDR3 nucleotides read TGTGCCAGCAGCAGGGGACTAGCGGGGAACCCTTCGTTTACAGATACGCAGTATTTT.

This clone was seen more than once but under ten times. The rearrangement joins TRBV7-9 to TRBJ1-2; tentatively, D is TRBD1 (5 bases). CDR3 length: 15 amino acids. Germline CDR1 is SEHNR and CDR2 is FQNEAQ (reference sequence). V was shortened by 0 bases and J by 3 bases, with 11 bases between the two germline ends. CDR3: CASSLALLQDYGYTF. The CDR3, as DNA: TGTGCCAGCAGCTTAGCGCTTCTACAGGACTATGGCTACACCTTC.

The CDR3 nucleotides are TGCGCCAGCAGCTTGCAGACAGGGCAGTTATACGGCTACACCTTC. This gives the protein CASSLQTGQLYGYTF. The chain couples TRBV5-1 to TRBJ1-2; 7 nucleotides align to TRBD1. CDR3 size: 15 residues. V was pared by 1 base and J by 8 bases, with 11 bases of the junction left unmatched. Per the germline V gene, CDR1 is SGHRS and CDR2 is YFSETQ.

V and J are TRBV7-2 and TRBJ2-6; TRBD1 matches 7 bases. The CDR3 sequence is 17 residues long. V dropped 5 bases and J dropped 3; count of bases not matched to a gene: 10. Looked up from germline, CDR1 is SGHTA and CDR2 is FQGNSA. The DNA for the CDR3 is TGTGCCAGCAGCACGGGACAGATTGCGAGTGGGGCCAACGTCCTGACTTTC. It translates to CASSTGQIASGANVLTF. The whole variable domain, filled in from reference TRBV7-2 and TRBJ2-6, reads GAGVSQSPSNKVTEKGKDVELRCDPISGHTALYWYRQSLGQGLEFLIYFQGNSAPDKSGLPSDRFSAERTGGSVSTLTIQRTQQEDSAVYLCASSTGQIASGANVLTFGAGSRLTVL.

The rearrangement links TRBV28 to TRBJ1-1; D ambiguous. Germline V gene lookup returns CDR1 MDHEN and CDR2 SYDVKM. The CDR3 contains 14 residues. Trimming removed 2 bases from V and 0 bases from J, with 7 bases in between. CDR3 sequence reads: CASSLPTLNTEAFF. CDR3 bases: TGTGCCAGCAGTTTACCCACACTGAACACTGAAGCTTTCTTT. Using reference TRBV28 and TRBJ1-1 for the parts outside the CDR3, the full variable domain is DVKVTQSSRYLVKRTGEKVFLECVQDMDHENMFWYRQDPGLGLRLIYFSYDVKMKEKGDIPEGYSVSREKKERFSLILESASTNQTSMYLCASSLPTLNTEAFFGQGTRLTVV.

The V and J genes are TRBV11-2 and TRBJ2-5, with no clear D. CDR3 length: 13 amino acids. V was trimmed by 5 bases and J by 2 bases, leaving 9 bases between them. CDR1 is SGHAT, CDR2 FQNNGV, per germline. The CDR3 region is CASSRGVQETQYF. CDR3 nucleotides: TGTGCCAGCAGCCGAGGCGTTCAAGAGACCCAGTACTTC.

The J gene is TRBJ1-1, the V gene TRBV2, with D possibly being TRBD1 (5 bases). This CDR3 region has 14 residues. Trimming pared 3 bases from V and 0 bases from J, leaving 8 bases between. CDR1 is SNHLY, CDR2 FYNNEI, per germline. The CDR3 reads CASSDQTVNTEAFF. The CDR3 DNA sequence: TGTGCCAGCAGTGATCAGACAGTGAACACTGAAGCTTTCTTT.

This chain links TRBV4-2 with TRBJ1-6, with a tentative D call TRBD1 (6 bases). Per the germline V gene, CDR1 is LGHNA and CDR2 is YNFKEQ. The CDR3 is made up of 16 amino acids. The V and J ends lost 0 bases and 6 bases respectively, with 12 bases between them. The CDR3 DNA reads TGTGCCAGCAGCCAAGAAATAAAACAGGGTAATTCACCCCTCCACTTT. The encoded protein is CASSQEIKQGNSPLHF.

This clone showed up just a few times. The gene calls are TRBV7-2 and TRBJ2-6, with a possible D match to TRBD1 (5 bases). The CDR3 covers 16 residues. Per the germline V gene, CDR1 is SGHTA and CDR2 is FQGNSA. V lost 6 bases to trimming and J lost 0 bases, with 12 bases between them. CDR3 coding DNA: TGTGCCAGCAGAGAACAGGTCGCCTCTGGGGCCAACGTCCTGACTTTC. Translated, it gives CASREQVASGANVLTF.

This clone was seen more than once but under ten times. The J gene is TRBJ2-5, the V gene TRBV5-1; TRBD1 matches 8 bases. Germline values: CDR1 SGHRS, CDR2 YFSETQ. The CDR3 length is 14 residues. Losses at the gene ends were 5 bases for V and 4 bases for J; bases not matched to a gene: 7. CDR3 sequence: CASSIQGGGETQYF. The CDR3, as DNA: TGCGCCAGCAGTATACAGGGGGGCGGAGAGACCCAGTACTTC.

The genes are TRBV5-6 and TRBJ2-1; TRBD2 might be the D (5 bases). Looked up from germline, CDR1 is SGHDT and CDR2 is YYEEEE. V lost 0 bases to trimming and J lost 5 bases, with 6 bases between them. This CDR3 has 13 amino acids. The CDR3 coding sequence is TGTGCCAGCAGCTTGGTCGGGAACAATGAGCAGTTCTTC. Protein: CASSLVGNNEQFF.

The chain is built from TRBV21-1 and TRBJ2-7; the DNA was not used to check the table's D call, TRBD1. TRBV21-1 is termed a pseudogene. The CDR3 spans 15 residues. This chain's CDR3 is CASSKFTGDSYEQYF. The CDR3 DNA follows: TGTGCCAGCAGCAAATTTACAGGGGATTCCTACGAGCAGTACTTC.

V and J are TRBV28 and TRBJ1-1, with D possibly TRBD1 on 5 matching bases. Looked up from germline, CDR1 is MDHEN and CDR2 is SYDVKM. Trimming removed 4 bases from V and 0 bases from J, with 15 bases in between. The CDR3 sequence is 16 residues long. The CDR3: CASSSPFTGLNTEAFF. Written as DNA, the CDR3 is TGTGCCAGCAGTTCCCCATTCACAGGTCTGAACACTGAAGCTTTCTTT.

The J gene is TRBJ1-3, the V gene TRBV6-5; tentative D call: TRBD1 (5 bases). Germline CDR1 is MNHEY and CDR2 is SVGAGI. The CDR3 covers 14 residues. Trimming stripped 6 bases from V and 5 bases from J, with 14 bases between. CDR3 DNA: TGTGCCAGCAGGGCTGGGGGGAGGAGAAACACCATATATTTT. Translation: CASRAGGRRNTIYF.

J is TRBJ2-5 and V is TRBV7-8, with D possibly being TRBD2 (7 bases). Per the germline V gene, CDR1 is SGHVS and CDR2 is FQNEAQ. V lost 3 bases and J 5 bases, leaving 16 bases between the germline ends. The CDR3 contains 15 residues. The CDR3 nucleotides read TGTGCCAGCAGCTTCTTGAGGGGGGGCGTGGAGACCCAGTACTTC. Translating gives CASSFLRGGVETQYF.

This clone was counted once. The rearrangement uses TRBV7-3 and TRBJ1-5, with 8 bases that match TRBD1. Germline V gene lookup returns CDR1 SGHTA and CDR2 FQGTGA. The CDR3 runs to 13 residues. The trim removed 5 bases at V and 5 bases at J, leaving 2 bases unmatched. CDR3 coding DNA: TGTGCCAGCAGCCCGACAGGGGATCAGCCCCAGCATTTT. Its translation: CASSPTGDQPQHF. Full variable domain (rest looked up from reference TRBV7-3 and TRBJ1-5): GAGVSQTPSNKVTEKGKYVELRCDPISGHTALYWYRQSLGQGPEFLIYFQGTGAADDSGLPNDRFFAVRPEGSVSTLKIQRTERGDSAVYLCASSPTGDQPQHFGDGTRLSIL.

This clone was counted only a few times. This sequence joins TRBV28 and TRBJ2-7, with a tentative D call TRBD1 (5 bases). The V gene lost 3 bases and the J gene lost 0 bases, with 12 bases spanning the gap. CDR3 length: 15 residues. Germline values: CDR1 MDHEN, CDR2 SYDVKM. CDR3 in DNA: TGTGCCAGCAGTTTCAACAGGAAAAGCTCCTACGAGCAGTACTTC. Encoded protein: CASSFNRKSSYEQYF.

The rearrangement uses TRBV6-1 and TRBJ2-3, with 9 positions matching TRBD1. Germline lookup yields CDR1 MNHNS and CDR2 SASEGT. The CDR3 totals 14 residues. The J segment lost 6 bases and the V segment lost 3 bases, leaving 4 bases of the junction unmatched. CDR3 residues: CASSEDRGWDTQYF. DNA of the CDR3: TGTGCCAGCAGTGAGGACAGGGGCTGGGATACGCAGTATTTT.

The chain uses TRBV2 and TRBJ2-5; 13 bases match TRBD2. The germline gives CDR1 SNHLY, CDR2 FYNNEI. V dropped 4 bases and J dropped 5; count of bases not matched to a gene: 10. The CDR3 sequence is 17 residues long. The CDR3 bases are TGTGCCAGCAGTGCGGGGACTAGCGGGGCGGATTGGGAGACCCAGTACTTC. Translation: CASSAGTSGADWETQYF.

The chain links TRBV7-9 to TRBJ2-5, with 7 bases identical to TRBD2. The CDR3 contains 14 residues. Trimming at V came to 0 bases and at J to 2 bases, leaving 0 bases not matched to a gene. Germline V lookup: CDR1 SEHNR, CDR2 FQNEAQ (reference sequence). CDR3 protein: CASSLAGGQETQYF. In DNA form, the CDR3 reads TGTGCCAGCAGCTTAGCGGGGGGGCAAGAGACCCAGTACTTC.

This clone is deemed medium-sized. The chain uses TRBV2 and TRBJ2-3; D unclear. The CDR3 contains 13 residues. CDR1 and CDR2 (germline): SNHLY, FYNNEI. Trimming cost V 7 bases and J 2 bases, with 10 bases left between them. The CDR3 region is CASNGFFTDTQYF. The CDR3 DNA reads TGTGCCAGCAACGGTTTCTTCACAGATACGCAGTATTTT.

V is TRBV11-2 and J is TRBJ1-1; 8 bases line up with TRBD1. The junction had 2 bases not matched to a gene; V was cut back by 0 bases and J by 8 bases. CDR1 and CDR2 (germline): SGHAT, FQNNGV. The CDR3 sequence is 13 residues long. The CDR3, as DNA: TGTGCCAGCAGCTTAGATCGGACAGGGGAAGCTTTCTTT. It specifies CASSLDRTGEAFF.

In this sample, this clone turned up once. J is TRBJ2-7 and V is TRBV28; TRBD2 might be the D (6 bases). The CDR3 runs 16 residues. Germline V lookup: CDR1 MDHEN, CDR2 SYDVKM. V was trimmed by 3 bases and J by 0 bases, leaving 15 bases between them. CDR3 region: CASSFRGLASSYEQYF. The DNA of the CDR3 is TGTGCCAGCAGTTTCCGGGGACTCGCGAGCTCCTACGAGCAGTACTTC.

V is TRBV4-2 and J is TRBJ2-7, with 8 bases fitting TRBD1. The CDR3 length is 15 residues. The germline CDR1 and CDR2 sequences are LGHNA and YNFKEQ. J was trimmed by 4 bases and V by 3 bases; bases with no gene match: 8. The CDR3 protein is CASSQTTGGLYEQYF. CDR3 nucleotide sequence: TGTGCCAGCAGCCAGACAACAGGGGGATTGTACGAGCAGTACTTC.

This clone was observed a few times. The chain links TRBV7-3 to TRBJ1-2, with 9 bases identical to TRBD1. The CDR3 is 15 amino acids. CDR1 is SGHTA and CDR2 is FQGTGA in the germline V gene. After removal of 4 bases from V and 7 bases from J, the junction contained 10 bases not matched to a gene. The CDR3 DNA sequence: TGTGCCAGCAGCTCCCCGGACAGGGGCTATTTTGGCTACACCTTC. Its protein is CASSSPDRGYFGYTF.

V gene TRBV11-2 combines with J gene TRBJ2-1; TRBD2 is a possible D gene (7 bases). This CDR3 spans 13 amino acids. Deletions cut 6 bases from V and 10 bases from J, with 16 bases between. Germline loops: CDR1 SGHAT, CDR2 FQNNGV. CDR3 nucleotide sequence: TGTGCCAGCAGAATAGGGGGAGCGGGAGAGCAGTTCTTC. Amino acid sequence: CASRIGGAGEQFF.

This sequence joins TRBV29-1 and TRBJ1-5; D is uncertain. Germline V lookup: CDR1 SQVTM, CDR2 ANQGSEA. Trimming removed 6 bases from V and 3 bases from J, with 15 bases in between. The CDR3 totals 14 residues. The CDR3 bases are TGCAGCGTGGGAGACAATTTGGACAATCAGCCCCAGCATTTT. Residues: CSVGDNLDNQPQHF.

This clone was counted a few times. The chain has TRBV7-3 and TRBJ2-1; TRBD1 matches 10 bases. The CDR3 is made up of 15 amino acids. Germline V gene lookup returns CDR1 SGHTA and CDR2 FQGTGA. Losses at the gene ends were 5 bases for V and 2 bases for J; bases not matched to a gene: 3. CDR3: CASSMDRGTYNEQFF. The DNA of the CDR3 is TGTGCCAGCAGCATGGACAGGGGGACCTACAATGAGCAGTTCTTC.